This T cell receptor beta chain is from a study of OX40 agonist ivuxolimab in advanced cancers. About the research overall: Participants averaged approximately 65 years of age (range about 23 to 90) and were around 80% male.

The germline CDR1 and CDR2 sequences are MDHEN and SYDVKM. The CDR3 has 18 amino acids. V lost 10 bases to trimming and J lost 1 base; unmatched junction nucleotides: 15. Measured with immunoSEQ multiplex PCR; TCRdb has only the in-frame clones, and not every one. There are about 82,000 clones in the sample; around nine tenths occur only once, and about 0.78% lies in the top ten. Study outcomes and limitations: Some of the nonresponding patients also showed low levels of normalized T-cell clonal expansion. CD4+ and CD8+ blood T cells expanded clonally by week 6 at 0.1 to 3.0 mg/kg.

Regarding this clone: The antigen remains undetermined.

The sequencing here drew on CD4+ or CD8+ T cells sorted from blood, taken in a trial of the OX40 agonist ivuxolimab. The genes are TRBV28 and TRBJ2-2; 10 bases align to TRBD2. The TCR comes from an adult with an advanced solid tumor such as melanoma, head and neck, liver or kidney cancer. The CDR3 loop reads CAIPGASGSRLNTGELFF. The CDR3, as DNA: TGTGCCATCCCAGGGGCTAGCGGGAGTCGTTTGAACACCGGGGAGCTGTTTTTT.